This is a list of T cell receptor beta chains from one sample in a study of T cell responses to AZD1222 COVID-19 vaccine. Profiled with immunoSEQ multiplex PCR; TCRdb holds only in-frame clones, not every one. Here the sample spans roughly 120,000 clones, around 81% being singletons. The specimen comprised peripheral blood, sampled on day 0 of AZD1222 vaccination. Receptors were obtained from an adult in good health. CDR3s include the opening cysteine and the closing phenylalanine or tryptophan. The D gene is left open where the match is weak. The listing skips clone size in some rows; elsewhere it reads once, few, many or a size class.

D,J,V,size,DNA,CDR3
TRBD2,TRBJ2-2,TRBV3-1/TRBV3-2,.,TGTGCCAGCAGCCTTTGGACTAGCGGGAGCGCCGGGGAGCTGTTTTTT,CASSLWTSGSAGELFF
.,TRBJ1-1,TRBV4-2,few,TGTGCCAGCAGCCAAGGGGGCTTAACTGAAGCTTTCTTT,CASSQGGLTEAFF
.,TRBJ2-2,TRBV10-3,.,TGTGCCATCAGTGATTTCAGGGAGAACACCGGGGAGCTGTTTTTT,CAISDFRENTGELFF
TRBD1,TRBJ2-5,TRBV30,.,TGTGCCTGGAGTGAGAGGGACAGCTACCAAGAGACCCAGTACTTC,CAWSERDSYQETQYF
TRBD1,TRBJ1-5,TRBV9,.,TGTGCCAGCGGGGGACAGGGGTATCAGCCCCAGCATTTT,CASGGQGYQPQHF
.,TRBJ1-2,TRBV7-3,few,TGTGCCAGCAGCTTAACCGGACGGAGTAACTATGGCTACACCTTC,CASSLTGRSNYGYTF
TRBD1,TRBJ1-2,TRBV28,.,TGTGCCAGCAGTGGGGGGACAGGGGGCTTTGCGAACTATGGCTACACCTTC,CASSGGTGGFANYGYTF
.,TRBJ1-1,TRBV29-1,.,TGCAGCGTTGAATTTCGGGCATTTAACACTGAAGCTTTCTTT,CSVEFRAFNTEAFF
TRBD2,TRBJ2-3,TRBV5-1,few,TGCGCCAGCAGCTTGGGTCGAGCGGGGGTCGCAGATACGCAGTATTTT,CASSLGRAGVADTQYF
.,TRBJ2-2,TRBV5-1,.,TGCGCCAGCAGCACCCCCGTGAGGGGGGAGCTGTTTTTT,CASSTPVRGELFF
.,TRBJ2-6,TRBV6-4,.,TGTGCCAGCAGTCCTTCCGACAAGTTGGTCAACGTCCTGACTTTC,CASSPSDKLVNVLTF
.,TRBJ1-5,TRBV7-2,.,TGTGCCAGCAGCTCACACCCAGCAGGGCACGGCAATCAGCCCCAGCATTTT,CASSSHPAGHGNQPQHF
TRBD1,TRBJ1-2,TRBV5-1,.,TGCGCCAGCAGTCCGGGACAGGCTGACTATGGCTACACCTTC,CASSPGQADYGYTF
.,TRBJ1-4,TRBV28,.,TGTGCCAGCAGTTTATTGGGGGCAGCAACTAATGAAAAACTGTTTTTT,CASSLLGAATNEKLFF
TRBD1,TRBJ1-1,TRBV28,.,TGTGCCAGCAGTTCTACAGGGGGCGCGGGCACTGAAGCTTTCTTT,CASSSTGGAGTEAFF
.,TRBJ1-2,TRBV3-1/TRBV3-2,.,TGTGCCAGCAGCCAAGGCGGAGGGGTGTTTAACTATGGCTACACCTTC,CASSQGGGVFNYGYTF
.,TRBJ1-5,TRBV28,.,TGTGCCAGCACCTGGGGGCAAGGAGAGATTCAGCCCCAGCATTTT,CASTWGQGEIQPQHF
.,TRBJ1-5,TRBV30,.,TGTGCCTGGAGTAAAGGGGCGGACCAGCCCCAGCATTTT,CAWSKGADQPQHF
TRBD2,TRBJ2-1,TRBV24-1,.,TGTGCCACCAGCACGGGACTAGAGAGCATCAATGAGCAGTTCTTC,CATSTGLESINEQFF
.,TRBJ1-1,TRBV4-2,.,TGTGCCAGCAGCCAGACCGGGGCCCAAAACACTGAAGCTTTCTTT,CASSQTGAQNTEAFF
.,TRBJ1-2,TRBV6-1,.,TGTGCCAGCAGTCAAGACGTACGACAGATTTGGGATGGCTACACCTTC,CASSQDVRQIWDGYTF
.,TRBJ2-1,TRBV28,.,TGTGCCAGCAGCTTATCCGCGGGGCTGGGGGCCCTGTACAATGAGCAGTTCTTC,CASSLSAGLGALYNEQFF
TRBD2,TRBJ2-5,TRBV4-2,.,TGTGCCAGCAGTCCCGGGACTAGCGGTAAAGAGACCCAGTACTTC,CASSPGTSGKETQYF
TRBD1,TRBJ1-2,TRBV6-5,.,TGTGCCAGCAGGCAGGGGGAAAGTCGCGGCTACACCTTC,CASRQGESRGYTF
.,TRBJ2-5,TRBV28,.,TGTGCCAGCAGTGTAGGGATCGAGACCCAGTACTTC,CASSVGIETQYF
TRBD1,TRBJ1-5,TRBV18,.,TGTGCCAGCTCCGAGACAGGGGATCAGCCCCAGCATTTT,CASSETGDQPQHF
.,TRBJ2-2,TRBV7-2,.,TGTGCCAGCAGCTTAAGGCCAGGGCGGCAAACCGGGGAGCTGTTTTTT,CASSLRPGRQTGELFF
TRBD2,TRBJ2-3,TRBV7-9,.,TGTGCCAGCAGAACCGGGACTAGGTTTGTCGATACGCAGTATTTT,CASRTGTRFVDTQYF
TRBD2,TRBJ2-5,TRBV6-5,.,TGTGCCAGCAGTTACGACGCTAGCGGTCCGGAGACCCAGTACTTC,CASSYDASGPETQYF
.,TRBJ1-6,TRBV15,.,TGTGCCACCAGCACCTCGGGACGGAGCTCCTATAATTCACCCCTCCACTTT,CATSTSGRSSYNSPLHF
.,TRBJ2-7,TRBV12-3/TRBV12-4,many,TGTGCCAGCAGTCCCGGAGGGGGCGAGCAGTACTTC,CASSPGGGEQYF
TRBD1,TRBJ1-1,TRBV18,.,TGTGCCAGCTCACCCGGGACAGGACTGAACACTGAAGCTTTCTTT,CASSPGTGLNTEAFF
TRBD2,TRBJ2-7,TRBV7-2,.,TGTGCCAGCAGCTTATGGGGACTAGTCAGCGAGCAGTACTTC,CASSLWGLVSEQYF
TRBD1,TRBJ2-6,TRBV7-2,.,TGTGCCAGCAGCTCGCGGACAGGAGGCGTCCTGACTTTC,CASSSRTGGVLTF
.,TRBJ2-1,TRBV29-1,.,TGCAGCTTCCGTGAGGGTGATAATGAGCAGTTCTTC,CSFREGDNEQFF
TRBD2,TRBJ2-1,TRBV28,.,TGTGCCAGCAGTTTGGCGGGAGTAGGGCATGAGCAGTTCTTC,CASSLAGVGHEQFF
.,TRBJ2-1,TRBV28,.,TGTGCCAGCACCGCCGGGGGATGGAATGAGCAGTTCTTC,CASTAGGWNEQFF
.,TRBJ2-2,TRBV6-5,.,TGTGCCAGCAGTTACGGTCCATTCCCGAACACCGGGGAGCTGTTTTTT,CASSYGPFPNTGELFF
TRBD1,TRBJ2-7,TRBV5-6,.,TGTGCCAGCAGCTTTGTTGGCGGACAGGGTGGATACGAGCAGTACTTC,CASSFVGGQGGYEQYF
TRBD2,TRBJ2-1,TRBV5-1,once,TGCGCCAGCAGCTTGTGGCAGACTAGCGGTAGGAGCTCCTACAATGAGCAGTTCTTC,CASSLWQTSGRSSYNEQFF
TRBD2,TRBJ2-7,TRBV7-2,.,TGTGCCAGCAGCTTTGGGACGGGACTATTCTACGAGCAGTACTTC,CASSFGTGLFYEQYF
.,TRBJ2-7,TRBV9,.,TGTGCCAGCAGCGAGGGTGGACGTAGCTCCTACGAGCAGTACTTC,CASSEGGRSSYEQYF
TRBD1,TRBJ2-3,TRBV28,once,TGTGCCAGCAGTTTCGGGGGACAGGGGTTAGATACGCAGTATTTT,CASSFGGQGLDTQYF
.,TRBJ1-3,TRBV9,.,TGTGCCAGCAGCGTACTAGAGGGCAGGTCTGGAAACACCATATATTTT,CASSVLEGRSGNTIYF
TRBD1,TRBJ1-1,TRBV30,.,TGTGCCTGGACCCGAAGGACAGGGTTTGATGAAGCTTTCTTT,CAWTRRTGFDEAFF
.,TRBJ1-2,TRBV19,.,TGTGCCAGTATGTTCAGGGATAACTATGGCTACACCTTC,CASMFRDNYGYTF
.,TRBJ2-7,TRBV2,once,TGTGCCAGCAGTGTAAGGGGCCCCCACGAGCAGTACTTC,CASSVRGPHEQYF
TRBD1,TRBJ2-6,TRBV2,.,TGTGCCAGCAACAAAGGGACAGGGAGCTCTGGGGCCAACGTCCTGACTTTC,CASNKGTGSSGANVLTF
TRBD1,TRBJ2-1,TRBV15,.,TGTGCCACCAGCCGCTCCGGGACAGGGGGTTTGAATGAGCAGTTCTTC,CATSRSGTGGLNEQFF
.,TRBJ2-1,TRBV6-4,once,TGTGCCAGCAGTGACTCTTACTTTTCCGGGCGGCAGTTCTTC,CASSDSYFSGRQFF
TRBD2,TRBJ2-1,TRBV10-3,.,TGTGCCACCATGGGGGTTAGCGGGAGCTCCTACAATGAGCAGTTCTTC,CATMGVSGSSYNEQFF
.,TRBJ2-3,TRBV6-5,.,TGTGCCAGCAGTTCCGGAGCCCGTGATACGCAGTATTTT,CASSSGARDTQYF
.,TRBJ2-7,TRBV6-2/TRBV6-3,.,TGTGCCAGCAGTTCCCCCTCTCGGGAAGGATACGAGCAGTACTTC,CASSSPSREGYEQYF
TRBD1,TRBJ2-1,TRBV7-9,.,TGTGCCAGCAGTTTAGAAGGACAGGGGGGGAATGAGCAGTTCTTC,CASSLEGQGGNEQFF
.,TRBJ2-1,TRBV9,.,TGTGCCAGCAGCGTAGAAAGTCCTGAGCAGTTCTTC,CASSVESPEQFF
.,TRBJ2-2,TRBV10-3,.,TGTGCCATCAGGGCGGAGGGGGGCACCGGGGAGCTGTTTTTT,CAIRAEGGTGELFF
.,TRBJ2-7,TRBV3-1/TRBV3-2,.,TGTGCCAGCAGCCAAGCCTCCTACGAGCAGTACTTC,CASSQASYEQYF